The 12 T cell receptor beta chains given below trace back to one sample, sequenced in a study of T cell changes during pregnancy in multiple sclerosis. Profiled with immunoSEQ multiplex PCR; TCRdb holds only in-frame clones, not every one. Counted here are approximately 32,000 clones, roughly 87% occurring once; the ten biggest clones make up about 10%. The sample consisted of CD8+ T cells from peripheral blood mononuclear cells, taken in the second trimester of pregnancy. The receptors come from a female donor with multiple sclerosis, enrolled in a pregnancy study.

The gene calls are TRBV27 and TRBJ2-1; TRBD1 agrees at 7 bases. The germline gives CDR1 MNHEY, CDR2 SMNVEV (reference sequence). The CDR3 runs to 14 residues. Trimming took 7 bases from V and 1 from J; bases not matched to a gene: 4. The CDR3 region has the DNA TGTGCCAGCACCCCGACAGGGTCCTACAATGAGCAGTTCTTC. It specifies CASTPTGSYNEQFF.

The chain combines TRBV27 with TRBJ2-3, with 8 bases aligning to TRBD1. Germline V lookup: CDR1 MNHEY, CDR2 SMNVEV (reference sequence). The CDR3 is 16 residues long. Trimming cost V 0 bases and J 4 bases; bases outside gene matches: 6. The CDR3 is CASSLSTGGIADTQYF. The CDR3 DNA is TGTGCCAGCAGTTTATCTACAGGGGGTATAGCAGATACGCAGTATTTT.

This clone has only one observation. The CDR3 region has the DNA TGTGCCAGCAGCCAGCGAGGGCGCGGGTATGGCTACACCTTC. This gives the protein CASSQRGRGYGYTF. The gene calls are TRBV9 and TRBJ1-2; no definite D call. This CDR3 contains 14 residues. The germline V gene has CDR1 SGDLS and CDR2 YYNGEE. Trimming took off 4 bases at V and 5 bases at J, with 15 bases between the two ends. Supplemented by reference TRBV9 and TRBJ1-2, the full variable domain reads DSGVTQTPKHLITATGQRVTLRCSPRSGDLSVYWYQQSLDQGLQFLIQYYNGEERAKGNILERFSAQQFPDLHSELNLSSLELGDSALYFCASSQRGRGYGYTFGSGTRLTVV.

CDR3 region: CASSLSGLRHSYEQYF. In DNA form, the CDR3 reads TGTGCCAGCAGCTTGTCCGGACTTCGGCACTCCTACGAGCAGTACTTC. The rearrangement links TRBV5-6 to TRBJ2-7; D perhaps matches TRBD2 (5 bases). CDR3 length: 16 amino acids. Trimming took 1 base from V and 0 from J, leaving 14 bases between them. CDR1 SGHDT and CDR2 YYEEEE come from the germline V gene.

The chain recombines TRBV11-2 with TRBJ1-3; 7 bases map to TRBD1. Germline V lookup: CDR1 SGHAT, CDR2 FQNNGV. Trimming cost V 5 bases and J 8 bases; bases outside gene matches: 9. The CDR3 loop spans 14 amino acids. This CDR3 is CASSTYDRADTIYF. In DNA form, the CDR3 reads TGTGCCAGCAGCACCTACGACAGGGCAGACACCATATATTTT. The full variable domain, with the rest looked up from reference TRBV11-2 and TRBJ1-3, is EAGVAQSPRYKIIEKRQSVAFWCNPISGHATLYWYQQILGQGPKLLIQFQNNGVVDDSQLPKDRFSAERLKGVDSTLKIQPAKLEDSAVYLCASSTYDRADTIYFGEGSWLTVV.

The genes are TRBV27 and TRBJ2-7, with TRBD1 matching over 7 bases. The V and J ends lost 5 bases and 5 bases, in that order; junction bases with no gene match: 9. The germline gives CDR1 MNHEY, CDR2 SMNVEV (reference sequence). CDR3 size: 14 residues. The CDR3 DNA sequence: TGTGCCAGCAGTCTGACAGGGTCGATCCACGAGCAGTACTTC. It translates to CASSLTGSIHEQYF.

The rearrangement joins TRBV25-1 to TRBJ1-2; weak D call: TRBD1 (6 bases). The CDR3 runs 15 residues. Germline values: CDR1 MGHDK, CDR2 SYGVNS. V was pared by 4 bases and J by 5 bases, with 17 bases between. As DNA, the CDR3 is TGTGCCAGCAGTGGGTACAGGGTCCCGGGGTATGGCTACACCTTC. Amino acids: CASSGYRVPGYGYTF.

This clone was counted once. V is TRBV9 and J is TRBJ1-5; D may be TRBD1 (6 bases). The germline gives CDR1 SGDLS, CDR2 YYNGEE. The V end was cut by 4 bases, the J end by 2 bases, with 13 bases between. The CDR3 runs 15 residues. In DNA, the CDR3 is TGTGCCAGCAGCAAGGGGGTAGATCGCAATCAGCCCCAGCATTTT. Protein sequence: CASSKGVDRNQPQHF.

This chain links TRBV5-1 with TRBJ2-3; 10 positions agree with TRBD2. V was pared by 1 base and J by 2 bases, with 7 bases of the junction left unmatched. The CDR3 totals 17 residues. Germline V gene data show CDR1 as SGHRS and CDR2 as YFSETQ. This chain's CDR3 is CASSLWSGGALTDTQYF. The CDR3 DNA is TGCGCCAGCAGCTTGTGGAGCGGGGGGGCACTCACAGATACGCAGTATTTT.

V usage is TRBV6-5 and J usage is TRBJ1-2; 7 bases agree with TRBD1. Trimming at V came to 8 bases and at J to 4 bases, leaving 4 bases not matched to a gene. Germline loops: CDR1 MNHEY, CDR2 SVGAGI. This CDR3 has 12 amino acids. The CDR3 sequence is CASATGIYGYTF. The CDR3 nucleotides are TGTGCCAGCGCGACAGGGATCTATGGCTACACCTTC.

The CDR3 DNA follows: TGTGCCAGCAGCTCCATCCGACGGAGTTCTTCTGGAAACACCATATATTTT. It yields the protein CASSSIRRSSSGNTIYF. The chain employs TRBV13 and TRBJ1-3; D is ambiguous. CDR1 and CDR2 from the germline V gene are PRHDT and FYEKMQ (reference sequence). This CDR3 has 17 residues. The V end lost 4 bases, the J end lost 1 base, and 17 bases lay between the germline ends.

The V gene is TRBV9, the J gene TRBJ1-2; D possibly corresponds to TRBD1 (5 bases). This CDR3 contains 14 residues. V lost 3 bases and J lost 6, with 15 bases in between. The germline V gene encodes CDR1 SGDLS and CDR2 YYNGEE. The CDR3 loop reads CASSDGYWGNGYTF. CDR3 in DNA: TGTGCCAGCAGCGACGGTTATTGGGGCAATGGCTACACCTTC.